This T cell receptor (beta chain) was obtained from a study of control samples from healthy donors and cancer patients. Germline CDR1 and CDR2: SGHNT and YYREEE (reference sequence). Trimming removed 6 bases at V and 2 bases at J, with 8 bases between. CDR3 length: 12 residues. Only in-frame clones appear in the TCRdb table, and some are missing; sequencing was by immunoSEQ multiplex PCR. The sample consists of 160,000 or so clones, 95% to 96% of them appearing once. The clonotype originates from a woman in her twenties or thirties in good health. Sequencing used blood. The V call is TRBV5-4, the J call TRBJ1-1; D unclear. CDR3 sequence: CASNRPNTEAFF. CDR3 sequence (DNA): TGTGCCAGCAACCGACCCAACACTGAAGCTTTCTTT.